A single sample gave rise to the 28 T cell receptor beta chains below, sequenced in a study of T cells in Graves' hyperthyroidism and ophthalmopathy. RNA transcripts yielded amplified TCR beta CDR3 regions. Initially, a first-round RT-PCR of the TCR CDR3 employed the HTBI primer set. One entry per CDR3 protein results from TCRdb running MiXCR on the multiplex PCR reads. The table records around 390,000 distinct CDR3 sequences, more than 14% of them present only once. The material sequenced was blood. These receptors all stem from a woman aged 25 to 39 with Graves' ophthalmopathy.

This clonotype was found a few times. This rearrangement joins TRBV5-7 to TRBJ1-3, with D possibly TRBD1 on 5 matching bases. TRBV5-7 is identified as an open reading frame with a role that is uncertain. Trimming removed 2 bases at V and 4 bases at J, with 13 bases between. This CDR3 is 15 amino acids long. The CDR3 loop reads CASSLAWGPGNTIYF. DNA for the CDR3: TGTGCCAGCAGCTTAGCTTGGGGACCAGGAAACACCATATATTTT.

The chain couples TRBV15 to TRBJ2-7; the match to TRBD1 covers 7 bases. V shed 1 base, J shed 2 bases, and the junction held 5 bases outside the gene matches. The CDR3 has 15 amino acids. Per germline, CDR1 LNHNV and CDR2 YYDKDF (reference sequence). CDR3 nucleotide sequence: TGTGCCACCAGCAGAGGACAGGGCAAGACCTACGAGCAGTACTTC. Protein sequence: CATSRGQGKTYEQYF.

This clonotype was counted at least ten times. CDR3 sequence reads: CASSNGRIANYGYTF. The DNA for the CDR3 is TGTGCCAGCAGCAACGGACGGATCGCTAACTATGGCTACACCTTC. The chain uses TRBV11-2 and TRBJ1-2; D gene ambiguous. CDR1 is SGHAT, CDR2 FQNNGV, per germline. The CDR3 is made up of 15 amino acids. Trimming removed 5 bases at V and 0 bases at J, with 13 bases between.

There are many counts of this clonotype. The V gene is TRBV28, the J gene TRBJ1-2; D is undetermined. The CDR3 runs to 13 residues. Germline assignment: CDR1 MDHEN and CDR2 SYDVKM. The germline V and J ends were trimmed by 4 bases and 9 bases, with 15 bases remaining between them. CDR3 sequence (DNA): TGTGCCAGCAGTTCTCCACTAGGTCAAAGCTACACCTTC. As protein: CASSSPLGQSYTF.

This clonotype was recorded at least ten times. The chain couples TRBV12-3 or TRBV12-4 to TRBJ1-4, with D perhaps matching TRBD1 (5 bases). The CDR3 is 21 amino acids. Deletions cut 5 bases from V and 0 bases from J, with 28 bases between. The CDR3 loop is CASSPMGGRFDSLTTNEKLFF. CDR3 coding DNA: TGTGCCAGCAGTCCCATGGGAGGACGATTCGACAGTTTAACAACTAATGAAAAACTGTTTTTT.

The rearrangement joins TRBV20-1 to TRBJ2-3, with 9 bases aligning to TRBD2. CDR3 length: 14 residues. The V segment lost 3 bases and the J segment 0 bases; nucleotides outside the gene matches: 1. CDR1 DFQATT and CDR2 SNEGSKA come from the germline V gene (reference sequence). The CDR3 is CSASLAGSTDTQYF. The DNA of the CDR3 is TGCAGTGCTAGTCTAGCGGGGAGCACAGATACGCAGTATTTT.

This clonotype has ten or more counts. The chain recombines TRBV30 with TRBJ1-1, with D possibly TRBD1 on 6 matching bases. V shed 3 bases and J shed 4 bases, with 15 bases lying between them. CDR1 is GTSNPN, CDR2 SVGIG, per germline (reference sequence). This CDR3 spans 14 amino acids. The CDR3 DNA is TGTGCCTGGAGCGCCGGGGGCGTACGCACTGAAGCTTTCTTT. Its translation: CAWSAGGVRTEAFF.

This clonotype has a single count. V and J are TRBV7-6 and TRBJ2-3; 12 bases line up with TRBD2. This CDR3 contains 17 residues. CDR1 is SGHVS, CDR2 FNYEAQ, per germline. The ends lost 4 bases at V and 5 bases at J; junction bases unmatched: 10. The CDR3 reads CASSSRTSGAVGDTQYF. The DNA for the CDR3 is TGTGCCAGCAGCTCTCGGACTAGCGGGGCGGTTGGAGATACGCAGTATTTT.

This clonotype was found a few times. This sequence joins TRBV19 and TRBJ1-2; TRBD1 is a possible D gene (6 bases). The V gene lost 3 bases and the J gene lost 8 bases, with 10 bases spanning the gap. Germline CDR1 and CDR2: LNHDA and SQIVND (reference sequence). The CDR3 sequence is 12 residues long. The CDR3 region has the DNA TGTGCCAGTAGTATTGGGGGCGCCGGCTACACCTTC. It codes for CASSIGGAGYTF.

The V and J genes are TRBV4-1 and TRBJ1-1; D gene unclear. V was trimmed by 3 bases and J by 2 bases, leaving 13 bases between them. CDR3 length: 15 amino acids. CDR1 and CDR2 from the germline V gene are MGHRA and YSYEKL. The CDR3 nucleotides read TGCGCCAGCAGCCATCGGGAAGCGAGAAACACTGAAGCTTTCTTT. As protein: CASSHREARNTEAFF.

This clonotype was recorded many times. The rearrangement links TRBV28 to TRBJ2-5, with 8 positions matching TRBD1. This CDR3 comprises 15 residues. Looked up from germline, CDR1 is MDHEN and CDR2 is SYDVKM. The V segment lost 3 bases and the J segment 4 bases; nucleotides outside the gene matches: 7. The chain's CDR3 is CASSFVGQGAETQYF. The CDR3 DNA reads TGTGCCAGCAGTTTTGTAGGACAGGGCGCAGAGACCCAGTACTTC.

This clonotype was seen many times. The V and J genes are TRBV20-1 and TRBJ2-3; D might be TRBD1 (5 bases). CDR1 is DFQATT and CDR2 is SNEGSKA in the germline V gene (reference sequence). The CDR3 runs 14 residues. V lost 4 bases and J lost 5, with 16 bases in between. This chain's CDR3 is CSATRQGSVDTQYF. CDR3 sequence (DNA): TGCAGTGCTACGCGCCAGGGCTCTGTAGATACGCAGTATTTT.

This clonotype was detected many times. The chain recombines TRBV7-6 with TRBJ2-5, with D possibly TRBD2 on 5 matching bases. CDR3 length: 15 amino acids. Trimming took 1 base from V and 5 from J, leaving 14 bases between them. Germline assignment: CDR1 SGHVS and CDR2 FNYEAQ. The CDR3 sequence: CASSLEEHRGETQYF. CDR3 coding DNA: TGTGCCAGCAGCTTAGAAGAACACCGAGGGGAGACCCAGTACTTC.

This clonotype has just a few counts. The chain couples TRBV5-6 to TRBJ2-2; D could derive from TRBD1 or TRBD2 (5 bases each). Germline V gene sequence: CDR1 SGHDT, CDR2 YYEEEE. Trimming removed 3 bases at V and 1 base at J, with 7 bases between. The length of the CDR3 is 14 residues. CDR3 region: CASSWGLNTGELFF. CDR3 DNA: TGTGCCAGCAGCTGGGGGTTGAACACCGGGGAGCTGTTTTTT.

As to this clonotype: One base away lies a much larger clone, so this may be a sequencing read error. This chain links TRBV6-1 with TRBJ2-5; possible D gene TRBD1, 6 bases. Germline-derived CDR1 and CDR2 are MNHNS and SASEGT. The CDR3 is 12 residues long. Written as DNA, the CDR3 is TGTGCCAGCAGAAAGGGGGTCGAGACCCAGTGCTTC. Translated, it gives CASRKGVETQCF.

This clonotype has at least ten counts. The chain carries TRBV19 and TRBJ1-1, with 7 nucleotides matching TRBD1. The CDR3 length is 15 residues. The germline V gene encodes CDR1 LNHDA and CDR2 SQIVND (reference sequence). The ends lost 5 bases at V and 0 bases at J; junction bases unmatched: 6. The chain's CDR3 is CASSPLDRLNTEAFF. The CDR3 DNA is TGTGCCAGTAGTCCCCTGGACAGGCTGAACACTGAAGCTTTCTTT.

This sequence joins TRBV24-1 and TRBJ2-5; the D gene is possibly TRBD2 (6 bases). V shed 5 bases and J shed 6 bases, with 12 bases lying between them. The CDR3 consists of 13 residues. Germline loops: CDR1 KGHDR, CDR2 SFDVKD. CDR3 DNA: TGTGCCACCAGTGTCGGGGGAGGACAGACCCAGTACTTC. Protein: CATSVGGGQTQYF.

This clonotype was seen at least ten times. This chain joins TRBV18 and TRBJ1-2; TRBD1 aligns across 9 bases. Germline CDR1 and CDR2: KGHSH and LQKENI. With V trimmed by 4 bases and J by 7 bases, 16 bases remained unmatched. The CDR3 totals 17 residues. Here the CDR3 reads CASSRGTGPTLVAGYTF. In nucleotides, the CDR3 is TGTGCCAGCTCACGGGGGACAGGGCCGACTCTGGTAGCTGGCTACACCTTC.

This clonotype was seen many times. The chain employs TRBV7-2 and TRBJ2-7; 7 bases match TRBD2. CDR3 length equals 13 residues. The V and J ends lost 7 bases and 1 base, in that order; junction bases with no gene match: 4. The germline gives CDR1 SGHTA, CDR2 FQGNSA. The CDR3 here is CASTVGGSYEQYF. CDR3 DNA: TGTGCCAGCACCGTGGGGGGGTCCTACGAGCAGTACTTC.

This clonotype was seen a few times. This chain uses TRBV6-4 with TRBJ2-5; TRBD1 might be the D (6 bases). Germline CDR1 and CDR2: MRHNA and SNTAGT. Trimming removed 6 bases from V and 6 bases from J, with 20 bases in between. The CDR3 is 15 amino acids. This CDR3 reads CASSAPPGQSKTQYF. CDR3 nucleotides: TGTGCCAGCAGCGCACCTCCGGGACAAAGCAAGACCCAGTACTTC.

This clonotype was detected many times. V is TRBV4-1 and J is TRBJ2-5, with 10 bases fitting TRBD1. Germline CDR1 is MGHRA and CDR2 is YSYEKL. There are 15 residues in the CDR3. The V segment lost 0 bases and the J segment 5 bases; nucleotides outside the gene matches: 3. This chain's CDR3 is CASSQDDRGRETQYF. The CDR3 DNA reads TGCGCCAGCAGCCAAGATGACAGGGGGCGTGAGACCCAGTACTTC.

This chain joins TRBV19 and TRBJ1-5; D not resolved. This CDR3 spans 16 amino acids. CDR1 LNHDA and CDR2 SQIVND come from the germline V gene (reference sequence). Trimming pared 3 bases from V and 4 bases from J, leaving 16 bases between. The CDR3 loop is CASSMLAPGRNQPQHF. DNA for the CDR3: TGTGCCAGTAGTATGTTGGCGCCAGGCAGAAATCAGCCCCAGCATTTT.

This clonotype was picked up many times. This chain uses TRBV20-1 with TRBJ2-7; tentative D call: TRBD1 (5 bases). Germline CDR1 and CDR2: DFQATT and SNEGSKA (reference sequence). The CDR3 extends over 14 amino acids. V lost 5 bases to trimming and J lost 2 bases, with 16 bases between them. The CDR3 nucleotides are TGCAGTGCTCTAGGTTCAGGGAACACCTACGAGCAGTACTTC. It is translated as CSALGSGNTYEQYF.

This clonotype was recorded many times. This sequence joins TRBV7-9 and TRBJ1-5; TRBD1 might be the D (5 bases). The CDR3 totals 12 residues. Trimming removed 1 base from V and 7 bases from J, with 5 bases in between. Germline assignment: CDR1 SEHNR and CDR2 FQNEAQ (reference sequence). CDR3 sequence (DNA): TGTGCCAGCAGCTTAGACAGGCAGCCCCAGCATTTT. It specifies CASSLDRQPQHF.

The chain employs TRBV25-1 and TRBJ2-3; no reliable D call. Per the germline V gene, CDR1 is MGHDK and CDR2 is SYGVNS. Trimming took off 10 bases at V and 2 bases at J, with 10 bases between the two ends. The CDR3 is 12 residues long. CDR3 sequence reads: CATGTNTDTQYF. DNA of the CDR3: TGTGCCACCGGTACTAACACAGATACGCAGTATTTT.

A remark on this clonotype: One end of the junction fails to match germline, which may point to a read error. The chain has TRBV6-1 and TRBJ1-1; D possibly corresponds to TRBD1 (5 bases). The CDR3 is 13 amino acids. Per the germline V gene, CDR1 is MNHNS and CDR2 is SASEGT. CDR3 sequence: CASIGQMNTGAFF. The CDR3 DNA sequence: TGTGCCAGCATTGGACAAATGAACACTGGAGCTTTCTTT.

At least ten counts were recorded for this clonotype. This rearrangement joins TRBV2 to TRBJ2-4, with a possible D match to TRBD2 (7 bases). The germline V and J ends were trimmed by 7 bases and 4 bases, with 14 bases remaining between them. Germline CDR1 reads SNHLY; CDR2 reads FYNNEI. CDR3 length: 14 residues. The CDR3 region is CASTTRGGKNIQYF. The CDR3 DNA sequence: TGTGCCAGCACTACGAGGGGGGGGAAAAACATTCAGTACTTC.

This clonotype was counted many times. The rearrangement links TRBV12-3 or TRBV12-4 to TRBJ1-1; D gene ambiguous. The CDR3 is 13 residues long. The V gene lost 8 bases and the J gene lost 11 bases, with 21 bases spanning the gap. CDR3 protein: CASLMGGFGRAFF. The CDR3 bases are TGTGCCAGCCTAATGGGAGGGTTCGGTCGCGCTTTCTTT.